The next 20 T cell receptor beta chains were all read from a single sample in a study of cytomegalovirus exposure and HLA in healthy donors. This PCR relied on a set of 60 Vbeta primers and 13 Jbeta primers. Assay: immunoSEQ multiplex PCR; the TCRdb copy retains only in-frame clones and omits some. The table has more than 150,000 clones, roughly 80% seen once. The specimen sequenced was PBMCs. Receptors were obtained from a boy younger than 18 in good health and CMV-seronegative.

V is TRBV6-5 and J is TRBJ1-2; D might be TRBD1 (6 bases). V shed 5 bases and J shed 8 bases, with 18 bases lying between them. CDR3 length: 14 amino acids. Germline V CDR1 and CDR2: MNHEY, SVGAGI. DNA for the CDR3: TGTGCCAGCAGTCTGGACAGAGTCCCGCGGGGCTACACCTTC. Amino acid sequence: CASSLDRVPRGYTF.

V and J are TRBV27 and TRBJ2-5, with 10 bases that match TRBD1. The DNA end favors TRBJ2-7, so the J call may be wrong. CDR3 length: 14 amino acids. Germline V gives CDR1 MNHEY, CDR2 SMNVEV (reference sequence). This CDR3 is CASRKGQGGYEQYF. The CDR3 DNA is TGTGCCAGCAGAAAAGGACAGGGGGGCTACGAGCAGTACTTC.

The chain links TRBV6-5 to TRBJ1-2; D unresolved. Germline V gene lookup returns CDR1 MNHEY and CDR2 SVGAGI. The CDR3 is made up of 15 amino acids. Trimming took off 0 bases at V and 8 bases at J, with 16 bases between the two ends. The CDR3 loop reads CASSYSGAGYGGYTF. The CDR3, as DNA: TGTGCCAGCAGTTACTCTGGCGCGGGATACGGGGGCTACACCTTC.

V and J are TRBV7-9 and TRBJ1-3; TRBD1 is a possible D gene (5 bases). Germline loops: CDR1 SEHNR, CDR2 FQNEAQ (reference sequence). The CDR3 spans 16 residues. The V end lost 5 bases, the J end lost 0 bases, and 14 bases lay between the germline ends. The CDR3 nucleotides read TGTGCCAGCAGCGAGCGACAGCCTATCTCTGGAAACACCATATATTTT. Translated: CASSERQPISGNTIYF.

The chain employs TRBV19 and TRBJ1-3, with D perhaps matching TRBD1 (5 bases). The CDR3 runs to 18 residues. Germline CDR1 is LNHDA and CDR2 is SQIVND (reference sequence). V lost 3 bases and J lost 4, with 22 bases in between. Written as DNA, the CDR3 is TGTGCCAGTAGTATGGGAGGGGCCCCGGGGCGGTCCGGAAACACCATATATTTT. Encoded protein: CASSMGGAPGRSGNTIYF. Together with reference TRBV19 and TRBJ1-3, the CDR3 gives the full variable domain: DGGITQSPKYLFRKEGQNVTLSCEQNLNHDAMYWYRQDPGQGLRLIYYSQIVNDFQKGDIAEGYSVSREKKESFPLTVTSAQKNPTAFYLCASSMGGAPGRSGNTIYFGEGSWLTVV.

This rearrangement joins TRBV2 to TRBJ1-2; D remains ambiguous. V was pared by 1 base and J by 0 bases, with 12 bases between. The germline V gene has CDR1 SNHLY and CDR2 FYNNEI. This CDR3 region has 16 residues. The CDR3 region is CASSEGRAAANYGYTF. CDR3 nucleotide sequence: TGTGCCAGCAGTGAAGGGAGGGCAGCAGCTAACTATGGCTACACCTTC.

The chain recombines TRBV28 with TRBJ2-3; D not certain. Germline-derived CDR1 and CDR2 are MDHEN and SYDVKM. This CDR3 region has 12 residues. Trimming stripped 5 bases from V and 6 bases from J, with 9 bases between. The CDR3 nucleotides are TGTGCCAGCAGTATTATTGAGGATACGCAGTATTTT. Translating gives CASSIIEDTQYF. Full variable domain (rest looked up from reference TRBV28 and TRBJ2-3): DVKVTQSSRYLVKRTGEKVFLECVQDMDHENMFWYRQDPGLGLRLIYFSYDVKMKEKGDIPEGYSVSREKKERFSLILESASTNQTSMYLCASSIIEDTQYFGPGTRLTVL.

The V and J genes are TRBV7-6 and TRBJ2-1, with D perhaps matching TRBD1 (6 bases). Germline V gives CDR1 SGHVS, CDR2 FNYEAQ. V lost 2 bases, J lost 6 bases, and 14 bases lay in between. This CDR3 contains 15 residues. The CDR3 coding sequence is TGTGCCAGCAGCTTATATCAGACAGGAGGCAATGAGCAGTTCTTC. This gives the protein CASSLYQTGGNEQFF.

This clone was observed a handful of times. V is TRBV13 and J is TRBJ1-3; D call uncertain. V lost 5 bases to trimming and J lost 0 bases, with 8 bases between them. The CDR3 covers 14 residues. Germline V CDR1 and CDR2: PRHDT, FYEKMQ (reference sequence). The CDR3 DNA reads TGTGCCAGCAGCCCCTATAGCTCTGGAAACACCATATATTTT. It is translated as CASSPYSSGNTIYF.

This chain connects TRBV5-1 to TRBJ1-1, with a tentative D call TRBD1 (6 bases). CDR3 length: 17 amino acids. Trimming took 1 base from V and 0 from J, leaving 16 bases between them. Germline V gene data show CDR1 as SGHRS and CDR2 as YFSETQ. The CDR3 sequence is CASSLKTIGQMNTEAFF. In DNA, the CDR3 is TGCGCCAGCAGCTTGAAAACCATTGGACAGATGAACACTGAAGCTTTCTTT.

The V gene is TRBV7-9, the J gene TRBJ2-5, with D uncertain. Looked up from germline, CDR1 is SEHNR and CDR2 is FQNEAQ (reference sequence). V lost 3 bases and J 0 bases, leaving 2 bases between the germline ends. There are 12 residues in the CDR3. In nucleotides, the CDR3 is TGTGCCAGCAGCTTCGACCAAGAGACCCAGTACTTC. This translates into CASSFDQETQYF.

This clone showed up just once. Other DNA sequences within the sample encode an identical CDR3. V and J are TRBV5-5 and TRBJ2-5; D ambiguous. The CDR3 sequence is 14 residues long. The V end lost 0 bases, the J end lost 2 bases, and 8 bases lay between the germline ends. From germline, CDR1 is SGHKS and CDR2 YYEKEE (reference sequence). The CDR3 DNA reads as TGTGCCAGCAGCTTGGGGGCTCGGCAAGAGACCCAGTACTTC. It translates to CASSLGARQETQYF. The whole variable domain, remainder taken from reference TRBV5-5 and TRBJ2-5, is DAGVTQSPTHLIKTRGQQVTLRCSPISGHKSVSWYQQVLGQGPQFIFQYYEKEERGRGNFPDRFSARQFPNYSSELNVNALLLGDSALYLCASSLGARQETQYFGPGTRLLVL.

The chain uses TRBV2 and TRBJ2-3; 9 nucleotides align to TRBD2. CDR3 size: 15 residues. The germline V gene has CDR1 SNHLY and CDR2 FYNNEI. The J segment lost 3 bases and the V segment lost 8 bases, leaving 9 bases of the junction unmatched. The CDR3 protein is CASATPGLATDTQYF. The CDR3 DNA reads TGTGCCAGCGCCACGCCGGGACTAGCAACAGATACGCAGTATTTT.

The chain joins TRBV5-1 to TRBJ2-5; 8 bases match TRBD1. The CDR3 consists of 15 residues. The V and J ends lost 0 bases and 2 bases, in that order; junction bases with no gene match: 3. Germline loops: CDR1 SGHRS, CDR2 YFSETQ. CDR3 loop: CASSLADRGQETQYF. CDR3 sequence (DNA): TGCGCCAGCAGCTTGGCCGACAGGGGTCAAGAGACCCAGTACTTC.

This chain connects TRBV5-1 to TRBJ2-7; 9 bases fit TRBD2. CDR1 SGHRS and CDR2 YFSETQ come from the germline V gene. Unmatched junction bases numbered 2, after V lost 5 bases and J lost 2 bases. CDR3 length: 13 residues. CDR3 DNA sequence: TGCGCCAGCAGACGACTAGCGGCCTACGAGCAGTACTTC. Protein sequence: CASRRLAAYEQYF.

The chain combines TRBV6-4 with TRBJ1-2, with 9 bases identical to TRBD1. The CDR3 has 15 residues. Germline CDR1 MRHNA, CDR2 SNTAGT. Trimming cost V 6 bases and J 1 base; bases outside gene matches: 6. CDR3 nucleotides: TGTGCCAGCAGGAGGACAGGGGCCCTTAACTATGGCTACACCTTC. Its protein is CASRRTGALNYGYTF.

The chain has TRBV18 and TRBJ1-1, with a possible D match to TRBD1 (6 bases). Trimming left V 3 bases short and J 0 bases short, with 20 bases between. CDR3 length: 18 amino acids. CDR1 is KGHSH and CDR2 is LQKENI in the germline V gene. The CDR3 loop is CASSPRGTGQAMNTEAFF. The DNA for the CDR3 is TGTGCCAGCTCACCTAGGGGAACAGGGCAAGCCATGAACACTGAAGCTTTCTTT. The full variable domain, rest sourced from reference TRBV18 and TRBJ1-1, is NAGVMQNPRHLVRRRGQEARLRCSPMKGHSHVYWYRQLPEEGLKFMVYLQKENIIDESGMPKERFSAEFPKEGPSILRIQQVVRGDSAAYFCASSPRGTGQAMNTEAFFGQGTRLTVV.

The V and J genes are TRBV6-1 and TRBJ2-3, with a weak D call TRBD1 (5 bases). V was pared by 7 bases and J by 1 base, with 15 bases between. The germline V gene has CDR1 MNHNS and CDR2 SASEGT. This CDR3 has 15 amino acids. In DNA form, the CDR3 reads TGTGCCAGCACTATAAGGGGCGGTCGCACAGATACGCAGTATTTT. This sequence encodes CASTIRGGRTDTQYF.

The chain recombines TRBV7-8 with TRBJ2-1; D unclear. Germline V gives CDR1 SGHVS, CDR2 FQNEAQ. This CDR3 has 14 amino acids. V was cut by 1 base and J by 9 bases, with 13 bases left in between. DNA for the CDR3: TGTGCCAGCAGCTTAGATCCGGAGATCACTGAGCAGTTCTTC. Its protein product is CASSLDPEITEQFF.

The chain is built from TRBV30 and TRBJ1-1; 11 bases fit TRBD1. This CDR3 contains 15 residues. Germline loops: CDR1 GTSNPN, CDR2 SVGIG (reference sequence). V lost 1 base and J lost 2; bases outside the gene matches: 3. This CDR3 reads CAWSGGQGENTEAFF. The CDR3 DNA reads TGTGCCTGGAGTGGGGGACAGGGGGAAAACACTGAAGCTTTCTTT.